This T cell receptor beta chain was sequenced in a study of CD4 T cells in relation to SARS-CoV-2 and coronaviruses. Turning to the study itself: Controls used an HIV-1 Nef peptide pool or no peptide.

CD4+ T cells from unexposed donors were obtained before the COVID-19 pandemic (2011-2018). Isolation of CD4+ T cells took place after 10 days in culture. In this sample, this clone turned up once. Its matching antigen is unknown. Libraries were prepared by immunoSEQ multiplex PCR; TCRdb keeps only in-frame clonotypes and omits some of them. Of around 16,000 clones listed, around four fifths are singletons. V was trimmed by 7 bases and J by 4 bases, leaving 13 bases between them. CDR3 length equals 13 residues. Germline CDR1 is SNHLY and CDR2 is FYNNEI. Sequenced: CD4+ T cells from PBMCs, cultured in vitro. The chain uses TRBV2 and TRBJ1-1; D is possibly TRBD1 (6 bases). This clonotype was obtained from a human donor in good health. Here the CDR3 DNA reads TGTGCCAGCAACAGGGATGGAGGCACTGAAGCTTTCTTT. Translated, it gives CASNRDGGTEAFF.